These 7 T cell receptor beta chains were all obtained from the same sample, sequenced in a study of blood T cell repertoires in COVID-19. Using immunoSEQ multiplex PCR, the repertoire was profiled, and TCRdb retains in-frame clones only, with some absent. The table lists tens of thousands of clones, about 88% of them singletons. Specimen: peripheral blood. The source of these receptors is a man between 60 and 75 years old with acute or convalescent COVID-19.

The chain couples TRBV3-1 (or the pseudogene TRBV3-2) to TRBJ1-6; perhaps TRBD1 as D (6 bases). The V and J ends lost 2 bases and 11 bases respectively, with 10 bases between them. The CDR3 has 13 amino acids. Germline CDR1 reads LGHDT; CDR2 reads YNNKEL (reference sequence). CDR3 nucleotides: TGTGCCAGCAGCCAAACAGGGTTGACACCCCTCCACTTT. Amino acid sequence: CASSQTGLTPLHF.

This chain uses TRBV7-8 with TRBJ1-6; D may be TRBD1 (5 bases). The V and J ends lost 2 bases and 8 bases respectively, with 19 bases between them. CDR3 length equals 17 residues. CDR1 and CDR2 (germline): SGHVS, FQNEAQ. CDR3 protein: CASSLSGARAADSPLHF. The CDR3 DNA reads as TGTGCCAGCAGCTTAAGTGGGGCGCGCGCGGCGGATTCACCCCTCCACTTT.

The chain carries TRBV5-6 and TRBJ2-5; the D gene is possibly TRBD2 (5 bases). The CDR3 runs 15 residues. Germline V CDR1 and CDR2: SGHDT, YYEEEE. Trimming took 3 bases from V and 2 from J, leaving 14 bases between them. CDR3 loop: CASSSEELGQETQYF. DNA of the CDR3: TGTGCCAGCAGCTCAGAAGAACTAGGACAAGAGACCCAGTACTTC. Based on the CDR3 plus reference TRBV5-6 and TRBJ2-5, the full variable domain is DAGVTQSPTHLIKTRGQQVTLRCSPKSGHDTVSWYQQALGQGPQFIFQYYEEEERQRGNFPDRFSGHQFPNYSSELNVNALLLGDSALYLCASSSEELGQETQYFGPGTRLLVL.

This chain links TRBV3-1 (or the pseudogene TRBV3-2) with TRBJ1-1; no definite D call. The ends were cut back, 7 bases at V and 4 bases at J, with 16 bases in the middle. The length of the CDR3 is 14 residues. The V gene's germline CDR1 is LGHDT and CDR2 YNNKEL (reference sequence). The DNA of the CDR3 is TGTGCCAGCACCTCGGGAGTAAGGAGCACTGAAGCTTTCTTT. It encodes CASTSGVRSTEAFF.

This chain uses TRBV30 with TRBJ1-2; possible D gene TRBD1, 6 bases. This CDR3 region has 13 residues. The V gene's germline CDR1 is GTSNPN and CDR2 SVGIG (reference sequence). The V and J ends lost 3 bases and 6 bases respectively, with 14 bases between them. CDR3 region: CAWRQGGKDGYTF. The CDR3 DNA reads as TGTGCCTGGAGACAGGGCGGAAAGGATGGCTACACCTTC.

V is TRBV29-1 and J is TRBJ1-4, with 8 bases matching TRBD1. CDR1 and CDR2 (germline): SQVTM, ANQGSEA. CDR3 length equals 16 residues. The trim removed 2 bases at V and 4 bases at J, leaving 9 bases unmatched. CDR3 sequence: CSVERWGQEDNEKLFF. In DNA form, the CDR3 reads TGCAGCGTTGAAAGGTGGGGACAGGAAGATAATGAAAAACTGTTTTTT.

The V call is TRBV15, the J call TRBJ2-3; D is ambiguous. The V end was cut by 3 bases, the J end by 2 bases, with 9 bases between. The CDR3 consists of 14 residues. Germline-derived CDR1 and CDR2 are LNHNV and YYDKDF (reference sequence). The CDR3 here is CATSSRLNTDTQYF. CDR3 coding DNA: TGTGCCACCAGCAGTCGACTCAACACAGATACGCAGTATTTT.